The TCR beta chain under discussion was sequenced for a study of neurological immune-mediated disorders. This clonotype was detected many times. Its target is unknown. TCRdb re-derived calls from the 5' RACE reads in MiXCR, one entry per CDR3 protein. The sample carries tens of thousands of distinct CDR3 sequences, approximately 5% recorded once. Study-level points and caveats: Multiple sclerosis patients had less TCR clonal expansion than even healthy controls, unlike HTLV-1-associated myelopathy. One related-CDR3 cluster, which may be a signature, held the repertoires of 18 of 34 multiple sclerosis patients after phylogenetic grouping.

Germline V gives CDR1 DFQATT, CDR2 SNEGSKA (reference sequence). Trimming at V came to 5 bases and at J to 9 bases, leaving 13 bases not matched to a gene. The CDR3 is made up of 15 amino acids. The sample was PBMCs. V and J are TRBV20-1 and TRBJ2-1; 10 positions match TRBD2. This receptor was obtained from a woman in her 70s with multiple sclerosis. In DNA, the CDR3 is TGCAGTGCTGGCCTCGGGACTAGCGCCCGCAGTGAGCAGTTCTTC. The encoded protein is CSAGLGTSARSEQFF.